A single sample is the source of the 30 T cell receptor beta chains below, sequenced in a study of tumor-infiltrating lymphocytes in primary liver carcinoma. A constant-region primer primed TCR beta cDNA synthesis from 400 to 600 ng of total RNA. What produced the TCR beta libraries was three nested multiplex PCR rounds using slightly modified ARM-PCR. The opening two PCR rounds, roughly 11 cycles each, paired TRBV1-TRBV30 forward primers with a C-beta reverse primer. TCRdb reanalysed the multiplex PCR reads using MiXCR and keeps one entry per CDR3 protein. The sample carries about 180,000 distinct CDR3 sequences, around 60% recorded once. Blood RNA came from unsorted whole blood; germline DNA was also extracted. Sequenced: peripheral blood. The receptors originated from a man aged 35-49 years with primary liver carcinoma and hepatitis B virus infection.

This chain joins TRBV29-1 and TRBJ2-7; D is uncertain. This CDR3 spans 10 amino acids. Trimming removed 0 bases at V and 7 bases at J, with 4 bases between. Germline lookup yields CDR1 SQVTM and CDR2 ANQGSEA. CDR3 amino acids: CSVEDTEQYF. The CDR3 DNA reads as TGCAGCGTTGAAGATACGGAGCAGTACTTC.

The chain has TRBV6-6 and TRBJ2-7; 7 positions agree with TRBD1. With V trimmed by 2 bases and J by 4 bases, 8 bases remained unmatched. This CDR3 is built from 15 residues. The V gene's germline CDR1 is MNHNY and CDR2 SVGAGI (reference sequence). CDR3 loop: CASSYGARGRYEQYF. CDR3 in DNA: TGTGCCAGCAGTTACGGGGCCAGGGGGAGATACGAGCAGTACTTC.

V is TRBV12-3 or TRBV12-4 and J is TRBJ2-7, with 7 bases matching TRBD2. Trimming removed 5 bases from V and 6 bases from J; junction bases left unmatched: 7. CDR3 length equals 13 residues. DNA of the CDR3: TGTGCCAGCAGTCCCTCTAGCGGCTTCGAGCAGTACTTC. Translated: CASSPSSGFEQYF.

This clonotype turned up a few times. In DNA, the CDR3 is TGTGCCAGCAGTTGGGGATCATCCGAAGGGCAGTTCTTC. Its protein is CASSWGSSEGQFF. The J gene is TRBJ2-1, the V gene TRBV6-5, with D unresolved. There are 13 residues in the CDR3. V shed 4 bases and J shed 12 bases, with 16 bases lying between them. Germline V lookup: CDR1 MNHEY, CDR2 SVGAGI.

In regard to this clonotype: At one boundary the junction diverges from the germline segment, which might be a read error. J is TRBJ1-1 and V is TRBV12-3 or TRBV12-4, with D uncertain. The CDR3 contains 12 residues. This CDR3 is CASSPSETGAFF. CDR3 nucleotide sequence: TGTGCCAGCAGCCCCTCCGAGACTGGAGCTTTCTTT.

The chain carries TRBV14 and TRBJ2-1, with a possible D match to TRBD2 (5 bases). Trimming stripped 4 bases from V and 6 bases from J, with 25 bases between. The CDR3 runs 18 residues. Germline loops: CDR1 SGHDN, CDR2 FVKESK. CDR3 sequence: CASSRWFSPRGEGNEQFF. The CDR3 bases are TGTGCCAGCAGCCGGTGGTTTAGCCCCCGGGGAGAGGGCAATGAGCAGTTCTTC.

The chain joins TRBV5-5 to TRBJ2-5, with D unclear. Trimming left V 4 bases short and J 6 bases short, with 19 bases between. Germline V gene data show CDR1 as SGHKS and CDR2 as YYEKEE (reference sequence). The CDR3 covers 15 residues. CDR3 coding DNA: TGTGCCAGCAGCCACACACCGTGGGAAGGAAAGACCCAGTACTTC. This codes for CASSHTPWEGKTQYF.

This clonotype was detected only a few times. The chain employs TRBV29-1 and TRBJ2-7; D is unresolved. The CDR3 has 14 amino acids. Germline CDR1 is SQVTM and CDR2 is ANQGSEA. Trimming removed 4 bases at V and 0 bases at J, with 13 bases between. The CDR3 is CSVADVPSSYEQYF. CDR3 sequence (DNA): TGCAGCGTTGCGGACGTTCCCAGCTCCTACGAGCAGTACTTC.

In the case of this clonotype: A much more abundant neighbour one base away suggests this may be a read error. The rearrangement links TRBV6-6 to TRBJ2-7; D is perhaps TRBD2 (5 bases). V lost 4 bases to trimming and J lost 10 bases, with 14 bases between them. Germline CDR1 and CDR2: MNHNY and SVGAGI (reference sequence). This CDR3 has 12 amino acids. The CDR3 DNA sequence: TGTGCCAGCAGTTTCCCAGAGGGTGATCAGTACTTC. Encoded protein: CASSFPEGDQYF.

The chain combines TRBV6-5 with TRBJ1-2, with TRBD1 identical over 7 bases. There are 11 residues in the CDR3. V lost 10 bases to trimming and J lost 10 bases; unmatched junction nucleotides: 9. CDR1 and CDR2 (germline): MNHEY, SVGAGI. CDR3 sequence: CAIRRGGDYTF. The CDR3 nucleotides read TGTGCCATCAGAAGAGGGGGCGACTACACCTTC.

The sample holds many counts of this clonotype. The gene calls are TRBV6-1 and TRBJ2-3, with D perhaps matching TRBD2 (6 bases). There are 14 residues in the CDR3. Germline CDR1 is MNHNS and CDR2 is SASEGT. Trimming removed 4 bases at V and 0 bases at J, with 8 bases between. CDR3 residues: CASSAGASTDTQYF. The CDR3 DNA sequence: TGTGCCAGCAGTGCGGGAGCTAGCACAGATACGCAGTATTTT.

This clonotype is a singleton in its sample. The genes are TRBV6-5 and TRBJ2-1, with D unresolved. V was pared by 5 bases and J by 4 bases, with 6 bases between. This CDR3 region has 12 residues. Germline V gene data show CDR1 as MNHEY and CDR2 as SVGAGI. In nucleotides, the CDR3 is TGTGCCAGCAGTGGCCCGTACAATGAGCAGTTCTTC. Amino acids: CASSGPYNEQFF.

This clonotype was detected a few times. The chain is built from TRBV6-5 and TRBJ2-7; possible D gene TRBD2, 6 bases. The CDR3 covers 15 residues. V was cut by 0 bases and J by 2 bases, with 11 bases left in between. Per the germline V gene, CDR1 is MNHEY and CDR2 is SVGAGI. This CDR3 is CASSYSTSSPYEQYF. CDR3 coding DNA: TGTGCCAGCAGTTACTCGACTAGTTCTCCCTACGAGCAGTACTTC.

This chain uses TRBV5-6 with TRBJ2-7; D not certain. With 2 bases removed from V and 1 base from J, the gap between germline ends came to 16 bases. Germline CDR1 is SGHDT and CDR2 is YYEEEE. The CDR3 loop spans 16 amino acids. DNA for the CDR3: TGTGCCAGCAGCTTTCTGGGCGGCTTCAGTTCCTACGAGCAGTACTTC. Translating gives CASSFLGGFSSYEQYF.

The gene calls are TRBV12-3 or TRBV12-4 and TRBJ2-7, with 7 bases that match TRBD2. After removal of 9 bases from V and 6 bases from J, the junction contained 11 bases not matched to a gene. This CDR3 is built from 13 residues. The CDR3 DNA follows: TGTGCCAGTGGAGAAGCGGGAAACTGCGAGCAGTACTTC. This sequence encodes CASGEAGNCEQYF.

CDR3 residues: CASSLIYEQYF. CDR3 in DNA: TGTGCCAGCAGCTTGATCTACGAGCAGTACTTC. The chain employs TRBV13 and TRBJ2-7; no firm D call. Germline-derived CDR1 and CDR2 are PRHDT and FYEKMQ (reference sequence). The CDR3 is 11 amino acids. Trimming shortened V by 3 bases and J by 3 bases, and 3 bases separated the two germline ends. The full variable domain, rest sourced from reference TRBV13 and TRBJ2-7, is AAGVIQSPRHLIKEKRETATLKCYPIPRHDTVYWYQQGPGQDPQFLISFYEKMQSDKGSIPDRFSAQQFSDYHSELNMSSLELGDSALYFCASSLIYEQYFGPGTRLTVT.

The J gene is TRBJ1-2, the V gene TRBV10-3, with D tentatively TRBD1 (6 bases). Germline values: CDR1 ENHRY, CDR2 SYGVKD. The CDR3 totals 14 residues. Trimming removed 6 bases at V and 0 bases at J, with 11 bases between. CDR3 amino acids: CAIRRDTSNYGYTF. In DNA, the CDR3 is TGTGCCATCAGGAGGGACACCTCTAACTATGGCTACACCTTC.

This clonotype was observed once. The junction departs from the called germline gene at one end, perhaps through a read error. V is TRBV4-1 and J is TRBJ2-2, with D possibly matching TRBD2 (6 bases). CDR1 MGHRA and CDR2 YSYEKL come from the germline V gene. The CDR3 length is 14 residues. This CDR3 reads CASRQAPGAGELFF. The CDR3 DNA is TGCGCCAGCAGACAAGCCCCGGGGGCCGGGGAGCTGTTTTTT.

The chain is built from TRBV6-2 or TRBV6-3 and TRBJ2-7; TRBD2 is a possible D gene (6 bases). Germline V lookup: CDR1 MNHEY, CDR2 SVGEGT. The CDR3 runs to 13 residues. Trimming cost V 6 bases and J 5 bases, with 14 bases left between them. This CDR3 is CASSPSGDHEQYF. CDR3 bases: TGTGCCAGCAGCCCTTCGGGGGACCACGAGCAGTACTTC.

Details on this clonotype: Since a much larger clone is just one base distant, this may be a read error. The DNA of the CDR3 is TGTGTCAGCAGCTTTATGAATACGCAGTATTTT. Residues: CVSSFMNTQYF. The rearrangement joins TRBV11-2 to TRBJ2-3; D unclear. This CDR3 region has 11 residues. The V gene's germline CDR1 is SGHAT and CDR2 FQNNGV. Filled out from reference TRBV11-2 and TRBJ2-3, the complete variable domain reads EAGVAQSPRYKIIEKRQSVAFWCNPISGHATLYWYQQILGQGPKLLIQFQNNGVVDDSQLPKDRFSAERLKGVDSTLKIQPAKLEDSAVYLCVSSFMNTQYFGPGTRLTVL.

In its sample, this clonotype was seen a few times. This chain joins TRBV6-5 and TRBJ2-1; weak D call: TRBD2 (6 bases). Germline V gene data show CDR1 as MNHEY and CDR2 as SVGAGI. V lost 7 bases and J 3 bases, leaving 16 bases between the germline ends. The CDR3 consists of 15 residues. The chain's CDR3 is CASTDQGGDYNEQFF. For the CDR3, the DNA is TGTGCCAGCACCGATCAGGGCGGGGACTACAATGAGCAGTTCTTC.

Comments on this clonotype: A much bigger clone sits one base away, suggesting this may be a read error. Likely a read error: the CDR3 ends without its conserved phenylalanine or tryptophan. This chain uses TRBV29-1 with TRBJ2-1; 7 bases match TRBD2. Trimming removed 0 bases from V and 8 bases from J; junction bases left unmatched: 1. Germline-derived CDR1 and CDR2 are SQVTM and ANQGSEA. The CDR3 loop spans 12 amino acids. The DNA of the CDR3 is TGCAGCGTTGAAGACCTAGCGGATGAGCAGTTCCTC. Translating gives CSVEDLADEQFL.

As to this clonotype: The conserved phenylalanine or tryptophan normally closing the CDR3 is absent here, so this likely arose from a read error. The chain joins TRBV11-3 to TRBJ2-1, with 11 bases identical to TRBD1. The V gene's germline CDR1 is SGHNT and CDR2 YENEEA. V lost 5 bases, J lost 6 bases, and 6 bases stayed unmatched. There are 15 residues in the CDR3. The CDR3: CASSIGQGAGNEQFL. The CDR3 DNA reads TGTGCCAGCAGCATCGGACAGGGGGCAGGCAATGAGCAGTTCCTC.

About this clonotype: One end of the junction does not line up with germline, which may come from a read error. V and J are TRBV14 and TRBJ1-1, with D unresolved. The CDR3 covers 12 residues. Per germline, CDR1 SGHDN and CDR2 FVKESK. CDR3 sequence (DNA): TGTACCAGCAGCCAAGACCAGGCTGAAGCTTTCTTT. Translating it yields CTSSQDQAEAFF.

The J gene is TRBJ2-5, the V gene TRBV6-1, with 7 bases matching TRBD2. Trimming at V came to 3 bases and at J to 2 bases, leaving 6 bases not matched to a gene. The germline V gene has CDR1 MNHNS and CDR2 SASEGT. CDR3 length: 15 residues. The CDR3 DNA sequence: TGTGCCAGCAGTGACGTTGGGACTACACAAGAGACCCAGTACTTC. Translating it yields CASSDVGTTQETQYF.

This clonotype turned up a few times. CDR3 protein: CASSEEGNYGYTF. DNA of the CDR3: TGCGCCAGCAGTGAAGAGGGAAACTATGGCTACACCTTC. The chain joins TRBV10-2 to TRBJ1-2; no reliable D call. This CDR3 comprises 13 residues. Germline lookup yields CDR1 WSHSY and CDR2 SAAADI. Between the trimmed V and J ends, which lost 3 bases and 2 bases, there was a span of 7 bases.

Concerning this clonotype itself: One end of the junction is discordant with germline, which a read error may explain. This chain connects TRBV10-3 to TRBJ2-6; maybe TRBD1 (5 bases). This CDR3 comprises 15 residues. Germline CDR1 is ENHRY and CDR2 is SYGVKD. The CDR3 DNA reads TGTGCCATCAGAGAAGGGGCCTCTGGGGCCAACGTCCTGATTTTC. Encoded protein: CAIREGASGANVLIF.

As to this clonotype: This may be a read error, as it is one base from a much larger clone. J is TRBJ2-7 and V is TRBV29-1, with D unresolved. V was shortened by 7 bases and J by 5 bases, with 15 bases between the two germline ends. There are 12 residues in the CDR3. The germline gives CDR1 SQVTM, CDR2 ANQGSEA. The chain's CDR3 is CSGWGLGNEQYF. CDR3 bases: TGCAGCGGATGGGGTCTGGGAAACGAGCAGTACTTC.

A remark on this clonotype: Since a much larger clone is just one base distant, this may be a read error. V usage is TRBV11-2 and J usage is TRBJ1-1; D is perhaps TRBD1 (5 bases). Germline CDR1 SGHAT, CDR2 FQNNGV. Trimming removed 3 bases from V and 3 bases from J, with 14 bases in between. The CDR3 covers 15 residues. The CDR3 here is CASSLSGGGYTEAFF. CDR3 nucleotide sequence: TGTGCCAGCAGCTTGTCCGGGGGGGGTTACACTGAAGCTTTCTTT.

The CDR3 nucleotides are TGTGCCAGCAGCCAAGGGACTAGCGGATACAATGAGCAGTTCTTC. Amino acid sequence: CASSQGTSGYNEQFF. V usage is TRBV14 and J usage is TRBJ2-1, with 10 bases matching TRBD2. Germline V gives CDR1 SGHDN, CDR2 FVKESK. The CDR3 spans 15 residues. The V segment lost 1 base and the J segment 4 bases; nucleotides outside the gene matches: 1.